The entry that follows covers one TCR beta chain sequence. Its antigen is not known. Unexposed donor CD4+ T cells date from about 2011-2018, before the COVID-19 pandemic. Isolation of CD4+ T cells took place after about eleven days in culture. This sample stems from a study of CD4 T cells in relation to SARS-CoV-2 and coronaviruses. Study as a whole: Crossreactive spike epitopes shared across donors were mapped to their HLA restriction.

Using immunoSEQ multiplex PCR, the repertoire was profiled, and TCRdb retains in-frame clones only, with some absent. Of about 20,000 clones listed, less than 75% are singletons. Trimming stripped 0 bases from V and 4 bases from J, with 13 bases between. Germline-derived CDR1 and CDR2 are KGHSH and LQKENI. The CDR3 is 15 residues long. Sequenced material: CD4+ T cells from PBMCs, cultured in vitro. The rearrangement joins TRBV18 to TRBJ2-7, with D maybe TRBD2 (5 bases). This clonotype was obtained from a human donor in good health. CDR3 region: CASSPPGRGRYEQYF. The CDR3 bases are TGTGCCAGCTCACCACCAGGGAGAGGTCGGTACGAGCAGTACTTC.